The 10 T cell receptor beta chains below come from one sample, sequenced in a study of CD8 T cells in ankylosing spondylitis. From the 5' RACE reads, TCRdb called clonotypes with MiXCR, one entry per CDR3 protein. The data hold about 160,000 distinct CDR3 sequences, with approximately 9% observed a single time. The sequencing input was blood, either unsorted or a sorted T cell fraction (not recorded which). These receptors all come from a female donor with ankylosing spondylitis or in good health (not recorded which).

This clonotype appeared many times. The chain couples TRBV12-3 or TRBV12-4 to TRBJ1-5, with D uncertain. Trimming took 2 bases from V and 9 from J, leaving 11 bases between them. This CDR3 comprises 13 residues. CDR3: CASSLFTRWPQHF. CDR3 nucleotides: TGTGCCAGCAGTTTATTTACGCGCTGGCCCCAGCATTTT.

This chain connects TRBV4-3 to TRBJ2-7; no firm D call. CDR1 and CDR2 from the germline V gene are LGHNA and YSLEER. The CDR3 sequence is 14 residues long. Trimming shortened V by 1 base and J by 2 bases, and 9 bases separated the two germline ends. This CDR3 reads CASSQGYRTYEQYF. DNA for the CDR3: TGCGCCAGCAGCCAAGGTTACAGAACCTACGAGCAGTACTTC.

This chain uses TRBV5-4 with TRBJ2-6, with a tentative D call TRBD2 (5 bases). The CDR3 runs 15 residues. V was cut by 2 bases and J by 5 bases, with 11 bases left in between. Germline CDR1 SGHNT, CDR2 YYREEE (reference sequence). The CDR3 reads CASSLSGSRANVLTF. In nucleotides, the CDR3 is TGTGCCAGCAGCTTATCGGGATCCAGGGCCAACGTCCTGACTTTC. The whole variable domain, remainder taken from reference TRBV5-4 and TRBJ2-6, is ETGVTQSPTHLIKTRGQQVTLRCSSQSGHNTVSWYQQALGQGPQFIFQYYREEENGRGNFPPRFSGLQFPNYSSELNVNALELDDSALYLCASSLSGSRANVLTFGAGSRLTVL.

CDR3 sequence reads: CASSVRPGGNEQFF. In DNA form, the CDR3 reads TGTGCCAGCAGTGTACGCCCGGGGGGTAATGAGCAGTTCTTC. The V and J genes are TRBV6-4 and TRBJ2-1, with 7 bases lining up with TRBD2. The germline CDR1 and CDR2 sequences are MRHNA and SNTAGT. This CDR3 comprises 14 residues. The trim removed 4 bases at V and 7 bases at J, leaving 7 bases unmatched.

In its sample, this clonotype was seen many times. The chain employs TRBV29-1 and TRBJ2-1; TRBD2 aligns across 7 bases. V shed 1 base, J shed 4 bases, and the junction held 7 bases outside the gene matches. Germline assignment: CDR1 SQVTM and CDR2 ANQGSEA. The CDR3 loop spans 15 amino acids. The chain's CDR3 is CSVEGSLAVYNEQFF. As DNA, the CDR3 is TGCAGCGTTGAAGGTAGCCTAGCGGTGTACAATGAGCAGTTCTTC.

The V gene is TRBV4-3, the J gene TRBJ2-3; 8 bases match TRBD1. Germline assignment: CDR1 LGHNA and CDR2 YSLEER. This CDR3 contains 15 residues. The V and J ends lost 4 bases and 2 bases, in that order; junction bases with no gene match: 5. This CDR3 reads CASSRGQGNTDTQYF. Written as DNA, the CDR3 is TGCGCCAGCAGCCGAGGACAGGGAAACACAGATACGCAGTATTTT.

This clonotype is deemed medium-sized. The rearrangement joins TRBV7-9 to TRBJ2-1, with TRBD2 matching over 10 bases. Germline CDR1 and CDR2: SEHNR and FQNEAQ (reference sequence). The CDR3 spans 14 residues. J lost 5 bases, V lost 4 bases, and 2 bases had no gene match. The CDR3 protein is CASSSSGSHNEQFF. CDR3 DNA: TGTGCCAGCAGCTCTAGCGGGAGTCACAATGAGCAGTTCTTC.

This clonotype was seen at least ten times. The chain links TRBV12-3 or TRBV12-4 to TRBJ2-2, with a possible D match to TRBD2 (6 bases). CDR3 size: 13 residues. Trimming pared 5 bases from V and 7 bases from J, leaving 11 bases between. The CDR3 coding sequence is TGTGCCAGCAGTCCGCCTAGCGTCGGGGAGCTGTTTTTT. Translation: CASSPPSVGELFF.

This clonotype was seen only a few times. The chain is built from TRBV20-1 and TRBJ2-1, with D perhaps being TRBD1 or TRBD2 (5 bases each). Looked up from germline, CDR1 is DFQATT and CDR2 is SNEGSKA (reference sequence). The CDR3 loop spans 14 amino acids. Trimming cost V 7 bases and J 3 bases, with 16 bases left between them. The CDR3 coding sequence is TGCAGTGTACTATGGGGGACGTTCTACAATGAGCAGTTCTTC. Amino acid sequence: CSVLWGTFYNEQFF.

The sample holds a few counts of this clonotype. The rearrangement joins TRBV13 to TRBJ2-7, with D uncertain. Per the germline V gene, CDR1 is PRHDT and CDR2 is FYEKMQ (reference sequence). V was shortened by 0 bases and J by 7 bases, with 7 bases between the two germline ends. CDR3 size: 12 residues. The CDR3 DNA follows: TGTGCCAGCAGCTTAGGAGAGTTGGAGCAGTACTTC. This codes for CASSLGELEQYF.